Sequencing of this TCR beta chain was carried out in a study of cytomegalovirus exposure and HLA in healthy donors. The CDR3 covers 12 residues. CDR1 SEHNR and CDR2 FQNEAQ come from the germline V gene (reference sequence). A note on this clone: The target antigen is unknown.

The PCR was carried out with 60 Vbeta primers and 13 Jbeta primers. TCRdb's copy holds only in-frame clones and misses some; the assay was immunoSEQ multiplex PCR. Altogether 95,000 to 110,000 clones are present, almost 80% being singletons, with the ten largest covering roughly 3.9%. Study-wide findings and caveats: Presence/absence analyses took donor sequencing depth as roughly uniform.

The chain is built from TRBV7-9 and TRBJ2-3, with D perhaps matching TRBD2 (5 bases). The sequenced sample was PBMCs. This receptor was identified in a man over 45 in good health and CMV-seropositive. CDR3 DNA sequence: TGTTCCGGCCGCGGGAGCACAGATACGCAGTATTTT. Its protein product is CSGRGSTDTQYF.